This T cell receptor (beta chain) emerged from a study of OX40 agonist ivuxolimab in advanced cancers. The sample holds a few counts of this clone. This CDR3 is built from 11 residues. Trimming removed 2 bases from V and 13 bases from J, with 6 bases in between. Germline V CDR1 and CDR2: MGHDK, SYGVNS. The repertoire was sequenced with immunoSEQ multiplex PCR; TCRdb's copy has only in-frame clones and lacks some. The top ten clones hold around 2.5% of a sample with around 80,000 clones, 85% to 90% of them seen once. This TCR came from an adult with an advanced solid tumor such as melanoma, head and neck, liver or kidney cancer. Sequencing was performed on CD4+ or CD8+ T cells sorted from blood, taken in a trial of the OX40 agonist ivuxolimab. The rearrangement links TRBV25-1 to TRBJ1-6; D ambiguous. In DNA form, the CDR3 reads TGTGCCAGCAGTGAAACCGCGCCCCTCCACTTT. Translating it yields CASSETAPLHF.